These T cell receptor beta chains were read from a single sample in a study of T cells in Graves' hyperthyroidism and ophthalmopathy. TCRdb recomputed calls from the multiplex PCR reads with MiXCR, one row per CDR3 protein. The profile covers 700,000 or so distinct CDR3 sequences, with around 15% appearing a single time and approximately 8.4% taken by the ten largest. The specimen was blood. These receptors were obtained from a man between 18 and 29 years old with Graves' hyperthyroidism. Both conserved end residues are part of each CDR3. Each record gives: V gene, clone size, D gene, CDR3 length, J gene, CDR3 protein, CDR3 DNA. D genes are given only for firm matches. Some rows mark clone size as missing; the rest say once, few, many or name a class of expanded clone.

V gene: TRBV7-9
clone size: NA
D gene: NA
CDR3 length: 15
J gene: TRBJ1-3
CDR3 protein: CASSFKGFSGNTIYF
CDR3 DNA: TGTGCCAGCAGCTTCAAGGGGTTCTCTGGAAACACCATATATTTT

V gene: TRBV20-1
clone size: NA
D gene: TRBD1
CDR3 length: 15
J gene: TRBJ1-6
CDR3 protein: CSARDPGQGRSPLHF
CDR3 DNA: TGCAGTGCTAGAGATCCGGGACAGGGAAGATCACCCCTCCACTTT

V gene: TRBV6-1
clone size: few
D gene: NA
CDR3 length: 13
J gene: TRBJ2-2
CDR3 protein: CATSLGPTGELFF
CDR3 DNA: TGTGCCACTAGCCTGGGACCCACCGGGGAGCTGTTTTTT

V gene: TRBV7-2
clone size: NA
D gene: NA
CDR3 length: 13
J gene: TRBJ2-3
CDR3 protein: CASALARRDTQYF
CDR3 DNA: TGTGCCAGCGCGCTAGCGCGACGAGATACGCAGTATTTT

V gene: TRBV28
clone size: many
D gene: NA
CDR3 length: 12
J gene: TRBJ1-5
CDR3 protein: CASNGLNQPQHF
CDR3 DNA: TGTGCCAGCAACGGACTGAATCAGCCCCAGCATTTT

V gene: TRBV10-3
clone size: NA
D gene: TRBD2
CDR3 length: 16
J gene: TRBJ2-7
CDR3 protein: CAISASGRPPLDEQYF
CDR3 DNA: TGTGCCATCAGTGCGAGCGGGAGGCCGCCTCTGGACGAGCAGTACTTC

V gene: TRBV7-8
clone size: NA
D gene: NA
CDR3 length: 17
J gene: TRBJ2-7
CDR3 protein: CASSWPLSGAEDYEQYF
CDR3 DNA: TGTGCCAGCAGCTGGCCGCTAAGTGGAGCAGAGGACTACGAGCAGTACTTC

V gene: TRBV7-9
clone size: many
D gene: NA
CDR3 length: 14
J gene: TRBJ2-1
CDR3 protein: CASSLASRADEQFF
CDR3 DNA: TGTGCCAGCAGCTTAGCCTCTCGGGCGGATGAGCAGTTCTTC

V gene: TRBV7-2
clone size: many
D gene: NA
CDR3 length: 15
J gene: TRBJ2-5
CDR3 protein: CASSLQGLTQETQYF
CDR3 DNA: TGTGCCAGCAGCTTACAGGGACTCACCCAAGAGACCCAGTACTTC

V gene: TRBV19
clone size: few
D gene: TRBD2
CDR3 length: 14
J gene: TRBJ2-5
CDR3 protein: CASRIAGNQETQYF
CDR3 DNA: TGTGCCAGTAGAATAGCGGGAAACCAAGAGACCCAGTACTTC

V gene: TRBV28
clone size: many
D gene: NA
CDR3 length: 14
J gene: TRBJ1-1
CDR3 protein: CAIGRPAMNTEAFF
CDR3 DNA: TGTGCCATCGGGAGGCCTGCGATGAACACTGAAGCTTTCTTT

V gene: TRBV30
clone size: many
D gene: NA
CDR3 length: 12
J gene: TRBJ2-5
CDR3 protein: CAWSGLKETQYF
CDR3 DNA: TGTGCCTGGAGTGGGTTAAAAGAGACCCAGTACTTC

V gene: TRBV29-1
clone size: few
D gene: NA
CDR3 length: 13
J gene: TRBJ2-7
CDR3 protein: CSVVRDGTYEQYF
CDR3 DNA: TGCAGCGTTGTCCGGGACGGAACATACGAGCAGTACTTC

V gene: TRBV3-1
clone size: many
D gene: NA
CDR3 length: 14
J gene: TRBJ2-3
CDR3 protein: CASSQRRSTDTQYF
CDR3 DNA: TGTGCCAGCAGCCAACGACGGAGCACAGATACGCAGTATTTT

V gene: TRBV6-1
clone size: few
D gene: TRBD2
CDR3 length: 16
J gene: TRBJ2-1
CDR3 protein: CATSRRGGLGYNEQFF
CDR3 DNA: TGTGCCACCAGTAGGCGGGGGGGGTTGGGGTACAATGAGCAGTTCTTC

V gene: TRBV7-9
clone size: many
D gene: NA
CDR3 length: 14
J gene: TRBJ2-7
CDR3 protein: CASRPGSGDDEQYF
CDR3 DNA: TGTGCCAGCAGACCAGGGTCCGGTGACGACGAGCAGTACTTC

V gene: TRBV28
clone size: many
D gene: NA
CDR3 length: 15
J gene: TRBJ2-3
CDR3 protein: CASTPPAASTDTQYF
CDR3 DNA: TGTGCCAGCACCCCCCCGGCCGCTAGCACAGATACGCAGTATTTT

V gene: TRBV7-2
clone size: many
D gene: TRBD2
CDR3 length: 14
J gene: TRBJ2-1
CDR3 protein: CASSTQTSGSEQFF
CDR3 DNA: TGTGCCAGCAGCACCCAGACTAGCGGTAGTGAGCAGTTCTTC

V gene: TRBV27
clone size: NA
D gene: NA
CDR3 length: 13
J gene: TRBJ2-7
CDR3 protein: CASSSAGRYEQYF
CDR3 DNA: TGTGCCAGCAGTTCGGCGGGACGGTACGAGCAGTACTTC

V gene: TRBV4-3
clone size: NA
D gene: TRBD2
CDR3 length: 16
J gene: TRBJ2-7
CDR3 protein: CASSQEWGLASHEQYF
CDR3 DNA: TGCGCCAGCAGCCAAGAATGGGGACTAGCGTCCCACGAGCAGTACTTC